This record looks at one T cell receptor beta chain sequence and its context. This sample is part of a study of control samples from healthy donors and cancer patients. Per the germline V gene, CDR1 is SGDLS and CDR2 is YYNGEE. With 0 bases removed from V and 3 bases from J, the gap between germline ends came to 7 bases. The CDR3 is 14 residues long. Sequencing was performed with immunoSEQ multiplex PCR; in TCRdb, only in-frame clones are kept and a portion is missing. The table shows 95,000 to 100,000 clones, with around 89% occurring only once. This rearrangement joins TRBV9 to TRBJ1-5; D not resolved. Material: blood. This receptor was identified in a man younger than 45 in good health. CDR3 loop: CASSVDPLNQPQHF. CDR3 nucleotides: TGTGCCAGCAGCGTAGATCCTCTCAATCAGCCCCAGCATTTT.